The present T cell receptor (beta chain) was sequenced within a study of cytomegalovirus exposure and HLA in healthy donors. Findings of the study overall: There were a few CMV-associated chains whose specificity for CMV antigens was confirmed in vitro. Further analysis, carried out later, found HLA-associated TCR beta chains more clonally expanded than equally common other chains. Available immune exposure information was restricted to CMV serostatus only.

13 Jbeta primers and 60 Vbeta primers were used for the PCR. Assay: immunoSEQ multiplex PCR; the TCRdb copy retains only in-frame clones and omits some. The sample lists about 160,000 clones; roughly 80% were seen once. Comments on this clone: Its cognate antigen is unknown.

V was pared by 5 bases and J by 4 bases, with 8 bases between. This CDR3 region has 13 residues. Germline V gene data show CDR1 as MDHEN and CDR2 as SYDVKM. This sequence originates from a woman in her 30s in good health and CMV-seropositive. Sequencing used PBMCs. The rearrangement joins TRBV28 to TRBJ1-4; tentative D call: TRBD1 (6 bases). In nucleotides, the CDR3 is TGTGCCAGCAGTCGGACAGTTAATGAAAAACTGTTTTTT. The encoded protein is CASSRTVNEKLFF.